This TCR beta chain was sequenced during a study of T cell responses to AZD1222 COVID-19 vaccine. About the study: Samples with a second dose at about 4 or about 12 weeks were pooled together.

Turning to this clone: The antigen is undetermined.

Clones were read by immunoSEQ multiplex PCR, and TCRdb kept only the in-frame ones, dropping some. The sample holds some 150,000 clones, roughly 90% seen once. The CDR3 totals 13 residues. The V end was cut by 4 bases, the J end by 5 bases, with 11 bases between. Study-wide results and limits: Vaccine-associated CD4 TCRs ranged over spike, dominating at 160-218 and 743-854. Unmutated variant regions reportedly attract nearly half of all spike-specific TCRs. All repertoire sampling was performed exclusively after the peak T cell response.

This chain links TRBV12-3 or TRBV12-4 with TRBJ2-5, with a weak D call TRBD2 (6 bases). The sample in question was peripheral blood, obtained on day 0 of AZD1222 vaccination. This receptor was obtained from an adult in good health. The CDR3 protein is CASSSRERETQYF. CDR3 DNA: TGTGCCAGCAGTTCCCGGGAGCGGGAGACCCAGTACTTC.